The next 15 T cell receptor beta chains were all read from a single sample in a study of tumor-infiltrating lymphocytes in primary liver carcinoma. They got blood RNA out of unsorted whole blood and also pulled out germline DNA. With a constant-region primer, TCR beta cDNA was made from approximately 450 ng of total RNA. ARM-PCR, slightly modified, supplied the TCR beta libraries through three nested multiplex PCR rounds. Rounds one and two of PCR, each of 10 cycles, were primed with TRBV1-TRBV30 forward primers and a C-beta reverse primer. TCRdb re-called the multiplex PCR reads through MiXCR, storing one row per CDR3 protein. The sample includes some 200,000 distinct CDR3 sequences, less than 65% seen only once; the top ten take 7% to 8.5%. The specimen was peripheral blood. The receptors originated from a woman aged 55-69 years with primary liver carcinoma and hepatitis B virus infection.

Concerning this clonotype: This may stem from a read error, because a much larger clone lies one nucleotide away. The chain uses TRBV14 and TRBJ2-1; D gene ambiguous. The CDR3 loop spans 14 amino acids. V was cut by 4 bases and J by 9 bases, with 16 bases left in between. CDR1 is SGHDN, CDR2 FVKESK, per germline. The chain's CDR3 is CASSRRLGYVEQFF. For the CDR3, the DNA is TGTGCCAGCAGCCGACGGTTGGGGTATGTTGAGCAGTTCTTC.

This clonotype was detected once. Relative to the germline gene, one junction end is altered; a read error may explain this. This chain joins TRBV7-9 and TRBJ2-1; 7 positions agree with TRBD2. This CDR3 comprises 15 residues. Germline V lookup: CDR1 SEHNR, CDR2 FQNEAQ (reference sequence). The CDR3, as DNA: TGTGCCAGCAGCCTAGCGGCAATATCCTACAATGAGCAGTTCTTC. This gives the protein CASSLAAISYNEQFF.

Notes on this clonotype: A read error is possible here, since a much larger clone lies one base away. The chain couples TRBV12-3 or TRBV12-4 to TRBJ1-1; D not resolved. The CDR3 is 13 amino acids. CDR3 nucleotides: TGTGCCAGCCGAGGACGGGTGAACGCTGAAGCTTTCTTT. Amino acids: CASRGRVNAEAFF.

This clonotype showed up just once. The chain links TRBV11-2 to TRBJ2-7; maybe TRBD1 (6 bases). Deletions cut 6 bases from V and 1 base from J, with 16 bases between. Germline assignment: CDR1 SGHAT and CDR2 FQNNGV. The CDR3 is 15 residues long. The CDR3 region has the DNA TGTGCCAGCAGAACCCGGGGACAACGATCCTACGAGCAGTACTTC. This codes for CASRTRGQRSYEQYF.

The V gene is TRBV11-2, the J gene TRBJ2-3; no clear D. Germline V CDR1 and CDR2: SGHAT, FQNNGV. Trimming took off 2 bases at V and 10 bases at J, with 13 bases between the two ends. The CDR3 is 13 amino acids. Here the CDR3 reads CASSLHRDKAQYF. The CDR3 DNA follows: TGTGCCAGCAGCTTACATCGAGATAAGGCGCAGTATTTT.

This clonotype was found a few times. J is TRBJ2-1 and V is TRBV28, with D perhaps assigned TRBD1 or TRBD2 (5 bases each). With 3 bases removed from V and 0 bases from J, the gap between germline ends came to 9 bases. Germline CDR1 and CDR2: MDHEN and SYDVKM. This CDR3 has 15 residues. The CDR3 DNA sequence: TGTGCCAGCAGTTTCAGTGGGGGCTCCTACAATGAGCAGTTCTTC. Translation gives CASSFSGGSYNEQFF.

A few counts support this clonotype. A read error may account for a junction end that differs from germline. CDR3 in amino acids: CASSLAGTYNGQFF. The CDR3 DNA sequence: TGTGCCAGCAGTTTAGCGGGAACCTACAATGGGCAGTTCTTC. The V and J genes are TRBV11-2 and TRBJ2-1; 8 nucleotides match TRBD2. Germline V gene data show CDR1 as SGHAT and CDR2 as FQNNGV. CDR3 length: 14 amino acids.

With respect to this clonotype: Sequence at one end of the junction differs from germline and may be a read error. The chain couples TRBV28 to TRBJ1-1; 9 positions agree with TRBD1. Germline V lookup: CDR1 MDHEN, CDR2 SYDVKM. The CDR3 consists of 16 residues. The CDR3 reads CASSVTPGQGNTGAFF. The DNA for the CDR3 is TGTGCCAGCAGTGTCACCCCGGGACAGGGTAACACTGGAGCTTTCTTT.

In its sample, this clonotype was seen once. The chain links TRBV30 to TRBJ2-1; 10 nucleotides line up with TRBD2. CDR3 size: 16 residues. V lost 2 bases and J lost 2; bases outside the gene matches: 6. Germline V gene data show CDR1 as GTSNPN and CDR2 as SVGIG (reference sequence). The CDR3 region has the DNA TGTGCCTGGAGTCCCTATAGCGGGGGGACCTACAATGAGCAGTTCTTC. Its protein product is CAWSPYSGGTYNEQFF.

A note on this clonotype: An end of the junction does not agree with germline; a read error may underlie this. The CDR3 loop is CAISFGMRTGAFF. As DNA, the CDR3 is TGTGCCATCAGTTTCGGAATGAGGACTGGAGCTTTCTTT. The V call is TRBV12-3 or TRBV12-4, the J call TRBJ1-1, with D hard to call. The CDR3 consists of 13 residues.

This clonotype was recorded many times. V is TRBV11-1 and J is TRBJ2-5; 8 bases match TRBD1. The CDR3 is 14 residues long. The V gene end was trimmed by 5 bases and the J gene end by 5 bases; junction bases not matched to a gene: 7. Germline CDR1 reads SGHAT; CDR2 reads FQDESV (reference sequence). CDR3 bases: TGTGCCAGCAGCCAAGACAGGGGTGGGGAGACCCAGTACTTC. Protein: CASSQDRGGETQYF.

In the case of this clonotype: A much bigger clone sits one base away, suggesting this may be a read error. The CDR3 sequence: CASSSGHEQYF. The CDR3 bases are TGTGCCAGCAGTTCAGGTCACGAGCAGTACTTC. The rearrangement links TRBV12-3 or TRBV12-4 to TRBJ2-7; D remains ambiguous. This CDR3 region has 11 residues. V shed 4 bases and J shed 5 bases, with 6 bases lying between them.

J is TRBJ2-3 and V is TRBV5-4, with D unclear. This CDR3 contains 14 residues. Germline V gene data show CDR1 as SGHNT and CDR2 as YYREEE (reference sequence). CDR3 nucleotide sequence: TGTGTCATCAGCTTGACCCAGGGCACAGATACGCAGTATTTT. Translation gives CVISLTQGTDTQYF.

Note on this clonotype: An end of the junction does not agree with germline; a read error may underlie this. V usage is TRBV11-2 and J usage is TRBJ2-3; 8 bases are shared with TRBD1. CDR3 length equals 16 residues. Per germline, CDR1 SGHAT and CDR2 FQNNGV. CDR3 nucleotide sequence: TGTGCTAGCAGCTCCGGGACAGGTCTAAGCACAGATACGCAGTATTTT. This gives the protein CASSSGTGLSTDTQYF.

On this clonotype itself: This may be a read error: a much more frequent sequence differs by one nucleotide. The CDR3 does not end in the conserved phenylalanine or tryptophan, so this is likely a read error. V usage is TRBV10-2 and J usage is TRBJ1-1, with D possibly matching TRBD1 (5 bases). Trimming cost V 5 bases and J 6 bases, with 13 bases left between them. Germline V lookup: CDR1 WSHSY, CDR2 SAAADI. This CDR3 region has 13 residues. CDR3 loop: CASSTRDGAEAFS. The CDR3 nucleotides are TGCGCCAGCAGTACCCGGGACGGGGCTGAAGCTTTCTCT.